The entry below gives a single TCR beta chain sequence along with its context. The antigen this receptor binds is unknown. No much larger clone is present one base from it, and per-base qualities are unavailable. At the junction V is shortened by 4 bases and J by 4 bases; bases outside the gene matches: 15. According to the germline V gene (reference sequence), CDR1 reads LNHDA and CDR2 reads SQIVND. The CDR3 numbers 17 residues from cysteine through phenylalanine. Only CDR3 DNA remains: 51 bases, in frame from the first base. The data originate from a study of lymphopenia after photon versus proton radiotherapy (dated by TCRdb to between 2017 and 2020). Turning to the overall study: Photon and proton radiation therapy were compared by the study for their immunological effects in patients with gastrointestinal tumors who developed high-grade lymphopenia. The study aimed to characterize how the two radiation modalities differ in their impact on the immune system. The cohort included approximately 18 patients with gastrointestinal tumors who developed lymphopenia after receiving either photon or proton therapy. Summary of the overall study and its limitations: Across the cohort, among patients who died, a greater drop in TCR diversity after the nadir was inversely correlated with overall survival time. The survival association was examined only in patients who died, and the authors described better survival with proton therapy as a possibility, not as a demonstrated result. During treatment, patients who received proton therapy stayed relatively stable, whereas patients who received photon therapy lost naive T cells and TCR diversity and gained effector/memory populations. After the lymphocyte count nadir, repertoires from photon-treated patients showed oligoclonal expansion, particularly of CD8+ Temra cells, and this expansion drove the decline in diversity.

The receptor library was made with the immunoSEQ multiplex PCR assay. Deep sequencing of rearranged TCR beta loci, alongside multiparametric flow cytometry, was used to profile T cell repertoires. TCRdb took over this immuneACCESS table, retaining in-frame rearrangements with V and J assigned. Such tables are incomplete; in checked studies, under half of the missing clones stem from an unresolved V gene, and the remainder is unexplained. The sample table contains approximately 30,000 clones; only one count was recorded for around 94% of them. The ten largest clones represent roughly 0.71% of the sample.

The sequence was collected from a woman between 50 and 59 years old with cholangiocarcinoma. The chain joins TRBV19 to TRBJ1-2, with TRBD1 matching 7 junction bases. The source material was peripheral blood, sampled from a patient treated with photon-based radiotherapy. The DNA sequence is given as TGTGCCAGTAGTAAGACGGACAGGATTATACAGATCTATGGCTACACCTTC. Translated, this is CASSKTDRIIQIYGYTF.